This TCR beta chain is from a study of CD8+CD57+ T cells in acquired aplastic anemia. Patients sequenced had flow cytometry evidence of CD8+CD57+ cell expansion. Profiling that covered TCR beta VDJ and CDR3 relied on genomic DNA as its template. TCRdb passed the reads through MiXCR, listing each CDR3 protein once. The sample shows about 150,000 distinct CDR3 sequences, about 48% of them seen only once. V was shortened by 6 bases and J by 4 bases, with 18 bases between the two germline ends. CDR3 length: 15 amino acids. CDR1 and CDR2 from the germline V gene are WSHSY and SAAADI. The clonotype comes from a human donor with aplastic anemia. The gene calls are TRBV10-2 and TRBJ2-5; D perhaps matches TRBD2 (7 bases). The material sequenced was sorted CD4+, CD8+, or CD8+CD57+ T cells (not recorded which) from PBMCs. CDR3 protein: CASREDRGGPETQYF. The CDR3 coding sequence is TGCGCCAGCAGAGAGGATAGGGGGGGACCAGAGACCCAGTACTTC.